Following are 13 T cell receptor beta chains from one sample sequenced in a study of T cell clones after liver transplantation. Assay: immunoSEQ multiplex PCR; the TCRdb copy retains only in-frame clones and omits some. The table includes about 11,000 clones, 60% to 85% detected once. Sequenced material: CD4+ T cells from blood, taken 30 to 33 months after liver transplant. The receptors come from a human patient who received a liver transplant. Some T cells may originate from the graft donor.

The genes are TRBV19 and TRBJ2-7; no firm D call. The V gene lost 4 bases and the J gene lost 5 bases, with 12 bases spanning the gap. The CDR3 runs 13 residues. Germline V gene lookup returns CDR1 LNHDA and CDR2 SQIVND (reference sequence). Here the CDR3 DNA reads TGTGCCAGTAGTACGGAAAATTGGGACGAGCAGTACTTC. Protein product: CASSTENWDEQYF.

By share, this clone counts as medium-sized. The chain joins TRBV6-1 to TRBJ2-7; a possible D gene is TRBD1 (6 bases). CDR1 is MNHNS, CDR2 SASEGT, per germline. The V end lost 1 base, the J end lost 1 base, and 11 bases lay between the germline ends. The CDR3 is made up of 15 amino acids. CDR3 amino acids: CASSEGWGQSYEQYF. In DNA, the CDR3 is TGTGCCAGCAGTGAAGGCTGGGGGCAGTCCTACGAGCAGTACTTC.

In nucleotides, the CDR3 is TGTGCCAGCAGTGAAGAGCCAGCTACCTACGAGCAGTACTTC. This sequence encodes CASSEEPATYEQYF. V is TRBV6-1 and J is TRBJ2-7, with D uncertain. The CDR3 length is 14 residues. Looked up from germline, CDR1 is MNHNS and CDR2 is SASEGT. Trimming stripped 1 base from V and 2 bases from J, with 9 bases between.

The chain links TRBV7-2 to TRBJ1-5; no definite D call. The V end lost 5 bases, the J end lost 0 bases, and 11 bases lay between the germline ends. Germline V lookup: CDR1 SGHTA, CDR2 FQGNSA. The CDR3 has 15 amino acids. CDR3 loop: CASSHTDNSNQPQHF. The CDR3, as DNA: TGTGCCAGCAGCCACACGGATAATAGCAATCAGCCCCAGCATTTT.

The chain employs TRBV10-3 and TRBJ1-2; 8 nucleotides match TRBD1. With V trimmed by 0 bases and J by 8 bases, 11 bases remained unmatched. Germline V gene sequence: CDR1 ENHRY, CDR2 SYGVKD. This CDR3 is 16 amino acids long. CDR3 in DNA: TGTGCCATCAGTGAGTCGAAGCTCGGACAGGGTGAGGGCTACACCTTC. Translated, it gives CAISESKLGQGEGYTF.

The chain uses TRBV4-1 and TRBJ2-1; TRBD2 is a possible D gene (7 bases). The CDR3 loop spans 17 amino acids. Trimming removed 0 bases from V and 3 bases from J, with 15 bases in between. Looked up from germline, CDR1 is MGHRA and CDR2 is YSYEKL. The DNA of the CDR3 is TGCGCCAGCAGCCAAGAAAAGGTGGGGGGGCGCTACAATGAGCAGTTCTTC. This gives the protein CASSQEKVGGRYNEQFF.

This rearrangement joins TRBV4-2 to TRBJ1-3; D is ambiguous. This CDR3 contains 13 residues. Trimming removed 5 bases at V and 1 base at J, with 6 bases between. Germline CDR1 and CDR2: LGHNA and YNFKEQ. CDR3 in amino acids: CASSLDSGNTIYF. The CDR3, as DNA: TGTGCCAGCAGCTTGGATTCTGGAAACACCATATATTTT.

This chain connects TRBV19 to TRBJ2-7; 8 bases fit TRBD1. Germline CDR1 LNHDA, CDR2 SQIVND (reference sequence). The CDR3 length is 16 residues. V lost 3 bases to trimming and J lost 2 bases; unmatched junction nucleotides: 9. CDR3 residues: CASSMAGGESPYEQYF. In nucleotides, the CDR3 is TGTGCCAGTAGTATGGCAGGGGGCGAGAGCCCCTACGAGCAGTACTTC. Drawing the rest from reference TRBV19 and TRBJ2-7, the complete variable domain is DGGITQSPKYLFRKEGQNVTLSCEQNLNHDAMYWYRQDPGQGLRLIYYSQIVNDFQKGDIAEGYSVSREKKESFPLTVTSAQKNPTAFYLCASSMAGGESPYEQYFGPGTRLTVT.

The CDR3 here is CASSTQQESNTEAFF. CDR3 in DNA: TGTGCCAGCAGCACCCAACAGGAATCCAACACTGAAGCTTTCTTT. This chain uses TRBV11-2 with TRBJ1-1; TRBD1 is a possible D gene (5 bases). Germline CDR1 is SGHAT and CDR2 is FQNNGV. With 5 bases removed from V and 2 bases from J, the gap between germline ends came to 15 bases. The CDR3 is made up of 15 amino acids. The whole variable domain, remainder taken from reference TRBV11-2 and TRBJ1-1, is EAGVAQSPRYKIIEKRQSVAFWCNPISGHATLYWYQQILGQGPKLLIQFQNNGVVDDSQLPKDRFSAERLKGVDSTLKIQPAKLEDSAVYLCASSTQQESNTEAFFGQGTRLTVV.

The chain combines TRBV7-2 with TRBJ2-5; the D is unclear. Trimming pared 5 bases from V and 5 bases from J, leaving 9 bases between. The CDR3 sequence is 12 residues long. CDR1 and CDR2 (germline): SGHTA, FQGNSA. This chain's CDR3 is CASSRMGETQYF. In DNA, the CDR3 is TGTGCCAGCAGCCGAATGGGGGAGACCCAGTACTTC.

CDR3 sequence: CATRDAEKGREQFF. The CDR3 DNA sequence: TGTGCCACCCGAGATGCCGAAAAGGGAAGGGAGCAGTTCTTC. This chain connects TRBV10-3 to TRBJ2-1; D unclear. The germline V gene has CDR1 ENHRY and CDR2 SYGVKD. This CDR3 spans 14 amino acids. With 10 bases removed from V and 10 bases from J, the gap between germline ends came to 23 bases.

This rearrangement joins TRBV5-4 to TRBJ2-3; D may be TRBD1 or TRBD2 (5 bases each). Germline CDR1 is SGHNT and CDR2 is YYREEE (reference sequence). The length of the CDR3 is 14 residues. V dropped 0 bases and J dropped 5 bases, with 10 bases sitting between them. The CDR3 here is CASSLGDVLDTQYF. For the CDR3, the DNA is TGTGCCAGCAGCTTGGGGGACGTGTTAGATACGCAGTATTTT.

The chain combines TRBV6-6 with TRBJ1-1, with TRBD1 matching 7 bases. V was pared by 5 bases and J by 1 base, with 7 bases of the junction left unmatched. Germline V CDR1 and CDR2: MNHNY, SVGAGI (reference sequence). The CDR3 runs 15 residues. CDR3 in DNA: TGTGCCAGCAGTCGACAGGGTCGCGGGAACACTGAAGCTTTCTTT. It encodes CASSRQGRGNTEAFF.